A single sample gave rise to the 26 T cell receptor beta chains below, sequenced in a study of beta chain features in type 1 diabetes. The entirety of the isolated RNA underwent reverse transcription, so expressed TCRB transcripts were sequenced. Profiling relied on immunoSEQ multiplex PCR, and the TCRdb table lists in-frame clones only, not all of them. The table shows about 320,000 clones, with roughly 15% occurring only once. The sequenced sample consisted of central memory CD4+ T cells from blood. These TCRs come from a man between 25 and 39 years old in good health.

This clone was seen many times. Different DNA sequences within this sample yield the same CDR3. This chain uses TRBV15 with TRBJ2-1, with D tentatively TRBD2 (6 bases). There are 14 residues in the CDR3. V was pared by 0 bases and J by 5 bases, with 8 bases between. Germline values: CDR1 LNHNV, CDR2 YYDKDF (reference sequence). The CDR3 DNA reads TGTGCCACCAGCAGAGATGGGGGGAACAATGAGCAGTTCTTC. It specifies CATSRDGGNNEQFF.

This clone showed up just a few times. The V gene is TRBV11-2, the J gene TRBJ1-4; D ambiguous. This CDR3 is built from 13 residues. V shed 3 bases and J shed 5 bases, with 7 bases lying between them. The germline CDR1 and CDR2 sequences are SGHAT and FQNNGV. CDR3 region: CASSFGVNEKLFF. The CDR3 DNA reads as TGTGCCAGCAGCTTCGGGGTAAATGAAAAACTGTTTTTT.

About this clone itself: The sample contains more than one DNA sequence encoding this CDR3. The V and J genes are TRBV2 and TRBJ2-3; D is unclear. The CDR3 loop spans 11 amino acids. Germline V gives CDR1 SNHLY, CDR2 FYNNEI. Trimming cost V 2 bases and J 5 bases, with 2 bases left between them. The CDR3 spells CASSERDTQYF. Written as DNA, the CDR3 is TGTGCCAGCAGTGAAAGAGATACGCAGTATTTT.

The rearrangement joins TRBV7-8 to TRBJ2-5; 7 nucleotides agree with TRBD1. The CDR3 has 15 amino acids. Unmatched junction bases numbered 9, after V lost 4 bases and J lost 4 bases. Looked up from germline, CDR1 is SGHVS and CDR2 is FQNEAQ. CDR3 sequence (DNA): TGTGCCAGCAGCTCTAATCAGGGGGTGGGAGAGACCCAGTACTTC. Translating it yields CASSSNQGVGETQYF.

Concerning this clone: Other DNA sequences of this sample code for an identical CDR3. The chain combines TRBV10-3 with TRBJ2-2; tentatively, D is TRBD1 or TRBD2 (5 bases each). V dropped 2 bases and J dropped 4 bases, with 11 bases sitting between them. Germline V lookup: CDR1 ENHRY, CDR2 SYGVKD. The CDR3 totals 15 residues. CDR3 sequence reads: CAISERGPPTGELFF. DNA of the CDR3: TGTGCCATCAGTGAGCGGGGCCCCCCCACCGGGGAGCTGTTTTTT.

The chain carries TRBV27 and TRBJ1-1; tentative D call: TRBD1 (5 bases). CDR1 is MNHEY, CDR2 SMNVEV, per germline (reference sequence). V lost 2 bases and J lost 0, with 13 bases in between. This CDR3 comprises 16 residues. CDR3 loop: CASSLDPGTMNTEAFF. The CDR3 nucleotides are TGTGCCAGCAGTTTAGATCCAGGGACCATGAACACTGAAGCTTTCTTT.

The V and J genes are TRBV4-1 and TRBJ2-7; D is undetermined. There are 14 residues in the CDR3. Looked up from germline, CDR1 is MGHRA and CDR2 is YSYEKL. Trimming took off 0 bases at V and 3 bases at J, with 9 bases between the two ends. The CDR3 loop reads CASSQDPTIYEQYF. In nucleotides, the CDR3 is TGCGCCAGCAGCCAAGATCCCACAATCTACGAGCAGTACTTC.

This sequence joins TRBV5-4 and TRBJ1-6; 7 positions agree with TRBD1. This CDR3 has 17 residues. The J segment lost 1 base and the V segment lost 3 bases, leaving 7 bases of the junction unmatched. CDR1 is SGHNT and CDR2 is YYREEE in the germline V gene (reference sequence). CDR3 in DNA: TGTGCCAGCAGCTCGCGGGAACAGGGGTCCTATAATTCACCCCTCCACTTT. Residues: CASSSREQGSYNSPLHF.

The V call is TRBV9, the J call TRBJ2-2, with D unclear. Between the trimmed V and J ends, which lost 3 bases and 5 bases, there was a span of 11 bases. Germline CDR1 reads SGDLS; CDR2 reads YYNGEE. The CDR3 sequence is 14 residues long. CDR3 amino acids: CASSGSLRTGELFF. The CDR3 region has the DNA TGTGCCAGCAGCGGGAGTTTGAGAACCGGGGAGCTGTTTTTT.

As DNA, the CDR3 is TGTGCCAGCAGCTTGTTGGAGACCCAGTACTTC. Amino acid sequence: CASSLLETQYF. The J gene is TRBJ2-5, the V gene TRBV5-6; D gene ambiguous. Germline CDR1 and CDR2: SGHDT and YYEEEE. The CDR3 spans 11 residues. Deletions cut 1 base from V and 5 bases from J, with 3 bases between.

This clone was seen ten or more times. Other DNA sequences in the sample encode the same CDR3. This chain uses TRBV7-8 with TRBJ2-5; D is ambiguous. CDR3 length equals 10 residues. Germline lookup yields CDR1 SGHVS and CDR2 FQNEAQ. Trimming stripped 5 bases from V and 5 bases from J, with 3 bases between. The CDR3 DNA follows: TGTGCCAGCAGCCGTGAGACCCAGTACTTC. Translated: CASSRETQYF.

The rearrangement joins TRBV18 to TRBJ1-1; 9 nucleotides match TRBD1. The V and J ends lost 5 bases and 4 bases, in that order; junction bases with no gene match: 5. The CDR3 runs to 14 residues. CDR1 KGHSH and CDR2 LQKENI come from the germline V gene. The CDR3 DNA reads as TGTGCCAGCTCAGGCGGACAGGGGATCACTGAAGCTTTCTTT. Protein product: CASSGGQGITEAFF.

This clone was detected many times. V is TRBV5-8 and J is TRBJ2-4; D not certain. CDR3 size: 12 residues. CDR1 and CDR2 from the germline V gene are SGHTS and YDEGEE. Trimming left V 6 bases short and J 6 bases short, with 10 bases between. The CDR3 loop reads CASKFRRNIQYF. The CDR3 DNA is TGTGCCAGCAAGTTTCGGCGAAACATTCAGTACTTC.

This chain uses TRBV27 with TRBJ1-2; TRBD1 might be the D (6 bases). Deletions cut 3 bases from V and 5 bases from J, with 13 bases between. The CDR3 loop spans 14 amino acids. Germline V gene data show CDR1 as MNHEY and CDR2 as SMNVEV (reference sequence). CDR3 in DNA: TGTGCCAGCAGTTTGGACAGATCCGCTTATGGCTACACCTTC. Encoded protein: CASSLDRSAYGYTF.

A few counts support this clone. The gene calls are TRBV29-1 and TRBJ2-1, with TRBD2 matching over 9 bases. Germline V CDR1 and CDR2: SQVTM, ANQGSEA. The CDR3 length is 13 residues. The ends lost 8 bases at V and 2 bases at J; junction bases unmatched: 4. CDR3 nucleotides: TGCAGCCTTGGACTAGCGCCCTACAATGAGCAGTTCTTC. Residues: CSLGLAPYNEQFF.

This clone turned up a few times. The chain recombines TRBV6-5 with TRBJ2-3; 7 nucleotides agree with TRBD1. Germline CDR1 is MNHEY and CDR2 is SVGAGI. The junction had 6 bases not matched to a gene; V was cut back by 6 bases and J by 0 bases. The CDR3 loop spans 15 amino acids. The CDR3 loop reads CASSRTGSSTDTQYF. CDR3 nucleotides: TGTGCCAGCAGCCGGACAGGCTCTAGCACAGATACGCAGTATTTT.

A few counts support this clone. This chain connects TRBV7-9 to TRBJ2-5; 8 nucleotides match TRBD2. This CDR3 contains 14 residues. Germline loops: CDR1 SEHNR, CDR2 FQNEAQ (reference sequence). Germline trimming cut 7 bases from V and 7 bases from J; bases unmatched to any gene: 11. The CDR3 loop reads CASMLREAMGTQYF. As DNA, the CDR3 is TGTGCCAGCATGCTGCGGGAGGCGATGGGGACCCAGTACTTC.

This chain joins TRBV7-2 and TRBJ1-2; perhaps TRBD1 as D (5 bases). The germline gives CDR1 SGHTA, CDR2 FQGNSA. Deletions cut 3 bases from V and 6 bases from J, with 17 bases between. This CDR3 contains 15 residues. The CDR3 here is CASSLQGGIYDGYTF. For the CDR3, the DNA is TGTGCCAGCAGCTTGCAGGGCGGGATATATGATGGCTACACCTTC. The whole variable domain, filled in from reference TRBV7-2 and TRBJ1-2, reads GAGVSQSPSNKVTEKGKDVELRCDPISGHTALYWYRQSLGQGLEFLIYFQGNSAPDKSGLPSDRFSAERTGGSVSTLTIQRTQQEDSAVYLCASSLQGGIYDGYTFGSGTRLTVV.

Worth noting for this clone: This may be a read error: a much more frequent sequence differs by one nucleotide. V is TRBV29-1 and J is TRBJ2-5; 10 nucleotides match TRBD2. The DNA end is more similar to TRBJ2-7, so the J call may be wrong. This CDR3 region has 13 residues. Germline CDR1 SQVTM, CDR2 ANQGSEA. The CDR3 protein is CSVDSGGAYEQYF. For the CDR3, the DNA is TGCAGCGTTGACAGCGGGGGGGCCTACGAGCAGTACTTC.

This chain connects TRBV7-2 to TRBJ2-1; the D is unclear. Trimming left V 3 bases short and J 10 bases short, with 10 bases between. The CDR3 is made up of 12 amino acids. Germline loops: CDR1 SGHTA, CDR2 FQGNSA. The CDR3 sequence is CASSLIQAEQFF. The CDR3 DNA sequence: TGTGCCAGCAGCTTGATTCAGGCAGAGCAGTTCTTC. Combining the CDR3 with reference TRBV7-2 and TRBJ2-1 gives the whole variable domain GAGVSQSPSNKVTEKGKDVELRCDPISGHTALYWYRQSLGQGLEFLIYFQGNSAPDKSGLPSDRFSAERTGGSVSTLTIQRTQQEDSAVYLCASSLIQAEQFFGPGTRLTVL.

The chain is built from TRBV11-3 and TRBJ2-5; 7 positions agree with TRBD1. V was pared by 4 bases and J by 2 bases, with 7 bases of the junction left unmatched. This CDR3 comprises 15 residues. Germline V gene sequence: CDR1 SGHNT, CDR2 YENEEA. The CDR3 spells CASSSYRGQQETQYF. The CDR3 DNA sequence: TGTGCCAGCAGCTCGTACAGGGGCCAACAAGAGACCCAGTACTTC.

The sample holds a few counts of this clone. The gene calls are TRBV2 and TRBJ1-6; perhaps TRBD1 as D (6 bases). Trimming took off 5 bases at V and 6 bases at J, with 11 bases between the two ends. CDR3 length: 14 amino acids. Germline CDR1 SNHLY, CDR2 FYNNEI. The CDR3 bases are TGTGCCAGCAGTAAGAGGACAGCTAATTCACCCCTCCACTTT. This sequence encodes CASSKRTANSPLHF.

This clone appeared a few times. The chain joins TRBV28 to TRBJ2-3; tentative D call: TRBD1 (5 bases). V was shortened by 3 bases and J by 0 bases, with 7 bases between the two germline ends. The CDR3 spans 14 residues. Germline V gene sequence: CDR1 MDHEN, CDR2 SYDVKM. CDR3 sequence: CASSLAGSTDTQYF. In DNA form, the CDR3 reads TGTGCCAGCAGTTTGGCAGGGAGCACAGATACGCAGTATTTT.

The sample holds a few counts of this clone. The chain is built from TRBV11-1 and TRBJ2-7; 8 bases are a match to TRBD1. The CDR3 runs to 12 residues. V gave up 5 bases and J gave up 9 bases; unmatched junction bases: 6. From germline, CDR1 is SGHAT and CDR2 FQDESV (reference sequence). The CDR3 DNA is TGTGCCAGCAGCCTGGACAGGGAGGCGCAGTACGTC. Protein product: CASSLDREAQYV.

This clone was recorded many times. The CDR3: CASTISHGKADSYEQYF. DNA of the CDR3: TGTGCCAGTACCATAAGCCATGGTAAGGCCGACTCCTACGAGCAGTACTTC. The chain combines TRBV19 with TRBJ2-7; D ambiguous. This CDR3 has 17 residues. V was trimmed by 7 bases and J by 0 bases, leaving 22 bases between them. The germline V gene encodes CDR1 LNHDA and CDR2 SQIVND (reference sequence).

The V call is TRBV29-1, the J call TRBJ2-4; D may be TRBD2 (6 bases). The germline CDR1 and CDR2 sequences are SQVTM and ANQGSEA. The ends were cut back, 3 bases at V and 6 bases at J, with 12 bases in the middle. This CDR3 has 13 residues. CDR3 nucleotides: TGCAGCGTTGAGGGGGGTTCGCTAAACATTCAGTACTTC. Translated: CSVEGGSLNIQYF.